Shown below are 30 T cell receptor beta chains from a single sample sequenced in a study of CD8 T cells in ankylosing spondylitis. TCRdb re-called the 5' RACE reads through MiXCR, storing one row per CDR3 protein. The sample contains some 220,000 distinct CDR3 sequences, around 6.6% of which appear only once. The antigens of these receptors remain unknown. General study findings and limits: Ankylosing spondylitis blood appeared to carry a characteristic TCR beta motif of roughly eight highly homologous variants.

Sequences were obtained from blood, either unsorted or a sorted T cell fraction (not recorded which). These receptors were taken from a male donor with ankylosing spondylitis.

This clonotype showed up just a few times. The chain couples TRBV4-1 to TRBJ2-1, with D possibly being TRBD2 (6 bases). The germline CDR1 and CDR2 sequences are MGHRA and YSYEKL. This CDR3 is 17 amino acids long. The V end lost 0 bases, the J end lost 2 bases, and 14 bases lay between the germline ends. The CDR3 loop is CASSQDPFGGTYNEQFF. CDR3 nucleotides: TGCGCCAGCAGCCAAGATCCCTTCGGGGGAACCTACAATGAGCAGTTCTTC.

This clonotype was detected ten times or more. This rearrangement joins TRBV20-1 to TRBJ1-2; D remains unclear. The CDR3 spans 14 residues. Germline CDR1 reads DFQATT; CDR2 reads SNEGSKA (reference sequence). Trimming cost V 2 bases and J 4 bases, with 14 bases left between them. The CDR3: CSARSVLEGYGYTF. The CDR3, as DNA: TGCAGTGCTAGATCGGTCCTCGAAGGCTATGGCTACACCTTC.

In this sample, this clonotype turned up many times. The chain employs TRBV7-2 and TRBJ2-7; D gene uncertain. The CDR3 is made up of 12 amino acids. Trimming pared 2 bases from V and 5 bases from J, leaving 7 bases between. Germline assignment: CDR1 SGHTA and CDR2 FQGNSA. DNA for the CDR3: TGTGCCAGCAGCTTAAACAATAACGAGCAGTACTTC. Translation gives CASSLNNNEQYF.

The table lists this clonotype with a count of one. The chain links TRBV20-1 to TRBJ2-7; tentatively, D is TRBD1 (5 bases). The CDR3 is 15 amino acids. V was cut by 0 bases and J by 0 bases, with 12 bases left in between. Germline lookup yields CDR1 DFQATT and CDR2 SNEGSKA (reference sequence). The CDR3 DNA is TGCAGTGCTAGAGACGCAGGGTTGAGCTCCTACGAGCAGTACTTC. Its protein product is CSARDAGLSSYEQYF.

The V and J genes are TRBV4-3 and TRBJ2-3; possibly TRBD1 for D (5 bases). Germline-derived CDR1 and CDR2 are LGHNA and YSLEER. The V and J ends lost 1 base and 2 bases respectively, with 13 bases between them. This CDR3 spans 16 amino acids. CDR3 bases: TGCGCCAGCAGCCAAGCGGCAGGGCTTATCACAGATACGCAGTATTTT. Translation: CASSQAAGLITDTQYF.

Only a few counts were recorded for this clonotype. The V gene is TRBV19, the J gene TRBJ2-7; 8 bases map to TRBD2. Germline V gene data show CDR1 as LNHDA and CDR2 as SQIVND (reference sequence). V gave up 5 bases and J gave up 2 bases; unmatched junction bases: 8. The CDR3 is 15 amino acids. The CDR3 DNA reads TGTGCCAGTAGTCCCACACTAGCGGTAACCTACGAGCAGTACTTC. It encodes CASSPTLAVTYEQYF.

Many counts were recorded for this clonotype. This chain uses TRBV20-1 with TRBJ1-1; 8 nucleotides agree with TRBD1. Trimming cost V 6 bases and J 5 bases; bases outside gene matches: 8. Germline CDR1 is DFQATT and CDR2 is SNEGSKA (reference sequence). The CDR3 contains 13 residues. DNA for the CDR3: TGCAGTGCAAGGACAGGGCTTAATACTGAAGCTTTCTTT. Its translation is CSARTGLNTEAFF.

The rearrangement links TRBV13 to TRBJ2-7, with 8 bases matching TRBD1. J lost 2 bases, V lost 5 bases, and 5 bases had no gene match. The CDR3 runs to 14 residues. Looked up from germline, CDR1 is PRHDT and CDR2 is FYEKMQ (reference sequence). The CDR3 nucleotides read TGTGCCAGCAGCCACGGACAGGGAGCCTACGAGCAGTACTTC. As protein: CASSHGQGAYEQYF.

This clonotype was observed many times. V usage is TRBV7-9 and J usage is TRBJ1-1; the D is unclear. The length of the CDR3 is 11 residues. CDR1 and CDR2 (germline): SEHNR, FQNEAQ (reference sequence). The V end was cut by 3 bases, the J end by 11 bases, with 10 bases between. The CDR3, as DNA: TGTGCCAGCAGCTTCGGAGTCGTCGCTTTCTTT. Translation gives CASSFGVVAFF. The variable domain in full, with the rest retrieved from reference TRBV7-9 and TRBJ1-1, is DTGVSQNPRHKITKRGQNVTFRCDPISEHNRLYWYRQTLGQGPEFLTYFQNEAQLEKSRLLSDRFSAERPKGSFSTLEIQRTEQGDSAMYLCASSFGVVAFFGQGTRLTVV.

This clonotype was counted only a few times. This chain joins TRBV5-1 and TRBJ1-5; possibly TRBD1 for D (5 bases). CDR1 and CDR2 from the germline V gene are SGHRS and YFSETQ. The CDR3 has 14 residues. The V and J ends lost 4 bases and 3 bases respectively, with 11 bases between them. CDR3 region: CASSPGGINQPQHF. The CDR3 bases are TGCGCCAGCAGCCCCGGGGGGATCAATCAGCCCCAGCATTTT. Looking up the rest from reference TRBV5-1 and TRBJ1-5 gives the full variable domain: KAGVTQTPRYLIKTRGQQVTLSCSPISGHRSVSWYQQTPGQGLQFLFEYFSETQRNKGNFPGRFSGRQFSNSRSEMNVSTLELGDSALYLCASSPGGINQPQHFGDGTRLSIL.

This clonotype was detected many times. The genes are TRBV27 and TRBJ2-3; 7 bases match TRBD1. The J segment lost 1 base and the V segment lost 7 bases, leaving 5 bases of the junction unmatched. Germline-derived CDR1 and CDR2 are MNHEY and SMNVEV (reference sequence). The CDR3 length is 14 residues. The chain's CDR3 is CASNERGRTDTQYF. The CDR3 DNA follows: TGTGCCAGCAATGAGAGGGGGCGCACAGATACGCAGTATTTT.

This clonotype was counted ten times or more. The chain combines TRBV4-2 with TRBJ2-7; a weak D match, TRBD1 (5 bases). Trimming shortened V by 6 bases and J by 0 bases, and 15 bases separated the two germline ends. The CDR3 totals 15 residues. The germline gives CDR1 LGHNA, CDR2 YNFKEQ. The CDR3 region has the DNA TGTGCCAGCAGTCAAACAGGATTTAACTCCTACGAGCAGTACTTC. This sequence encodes CASSQTGFNSYEQYF.

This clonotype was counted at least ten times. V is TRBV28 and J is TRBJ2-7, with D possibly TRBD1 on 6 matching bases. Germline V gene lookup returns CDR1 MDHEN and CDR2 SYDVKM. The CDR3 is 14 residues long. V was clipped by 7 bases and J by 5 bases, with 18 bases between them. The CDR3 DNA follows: TGTGCCAGCACCCCCCAGGGGTTATTGAACGAGCAGTACTTC. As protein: CASTPQGLLNEQYF.

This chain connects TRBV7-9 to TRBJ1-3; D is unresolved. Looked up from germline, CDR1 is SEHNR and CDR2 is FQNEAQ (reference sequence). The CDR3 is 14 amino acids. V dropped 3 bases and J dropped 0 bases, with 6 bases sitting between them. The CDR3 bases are TGTGCCAGCAGCTTCGGGAGCTCTGGAAACACCATATATTTT. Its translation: CASSFGSSGNTIYF.

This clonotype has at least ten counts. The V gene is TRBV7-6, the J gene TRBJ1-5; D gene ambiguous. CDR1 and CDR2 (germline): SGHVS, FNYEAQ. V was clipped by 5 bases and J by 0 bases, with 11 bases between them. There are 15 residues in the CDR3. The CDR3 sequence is CASSPTDYSNQPQHF. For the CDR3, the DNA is TGTGCCAGCAGCCCCACGGATTATAGCAATCAGCCCCAGCATTTT.

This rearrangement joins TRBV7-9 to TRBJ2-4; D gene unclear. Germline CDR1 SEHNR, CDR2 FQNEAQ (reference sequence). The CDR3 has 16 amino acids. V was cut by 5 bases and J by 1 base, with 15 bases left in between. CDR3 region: CASSVTLLAAKNIQYF. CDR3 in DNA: TGTGCCAGCAGCGTGACCTTGTTGGCGGCCAAAAACATTCAGTACTTC.

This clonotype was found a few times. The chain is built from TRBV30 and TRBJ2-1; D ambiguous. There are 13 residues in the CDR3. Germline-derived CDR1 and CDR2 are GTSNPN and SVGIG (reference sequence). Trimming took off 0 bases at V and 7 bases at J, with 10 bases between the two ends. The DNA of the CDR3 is TGTGCCTGGAGTGTACTGCTGGTGAATGAGCAGTTCTTC. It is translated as CAWSVLLVNEQFF. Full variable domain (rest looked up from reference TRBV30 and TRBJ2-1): SQTIHQWPATLVQPVGSPLSLECTVEGTSNPNLYWYRQAAGRGLQLLFYSVGIGQISSEVPQNLSASRPQDRQFILSSKKLLLSDSGFYLCAWSVLLVNEQFFGPGTRLTVL.

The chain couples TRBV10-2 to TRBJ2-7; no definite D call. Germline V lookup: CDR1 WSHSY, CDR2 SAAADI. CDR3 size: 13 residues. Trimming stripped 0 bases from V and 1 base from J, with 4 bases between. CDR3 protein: CASSESWSYEQYF. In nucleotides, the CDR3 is TGCGCCAGCAGTGAGTCGTGGTCCTACGAGCAGTACTTC.

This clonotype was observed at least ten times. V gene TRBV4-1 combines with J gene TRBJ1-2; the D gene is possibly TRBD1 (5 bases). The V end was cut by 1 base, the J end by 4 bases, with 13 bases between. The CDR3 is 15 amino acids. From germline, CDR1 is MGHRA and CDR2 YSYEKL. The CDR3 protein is CASSQGQFLGYGYTF. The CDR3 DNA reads TGCGCCAGCAGCCAAGGACAGTTCCTGGGCTATGGCTACACCTTC.

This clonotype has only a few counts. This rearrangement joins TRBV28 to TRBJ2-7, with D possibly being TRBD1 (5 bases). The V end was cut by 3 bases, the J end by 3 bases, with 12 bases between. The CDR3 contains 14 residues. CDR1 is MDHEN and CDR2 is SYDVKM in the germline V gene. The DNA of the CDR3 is TGTGCCAGCAGTTTCTCATGGCAGGGCTACGAGCAGTACTTC. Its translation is CASSFSWQGYEQYF.

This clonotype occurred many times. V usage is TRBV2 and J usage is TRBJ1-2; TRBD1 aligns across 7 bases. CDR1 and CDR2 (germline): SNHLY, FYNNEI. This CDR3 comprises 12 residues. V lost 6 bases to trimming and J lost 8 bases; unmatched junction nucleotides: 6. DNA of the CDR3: TGTGCCAGCAGACGTACAGGGGAGGGCTACACCTTC. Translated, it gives CASRRTGEGYTF.

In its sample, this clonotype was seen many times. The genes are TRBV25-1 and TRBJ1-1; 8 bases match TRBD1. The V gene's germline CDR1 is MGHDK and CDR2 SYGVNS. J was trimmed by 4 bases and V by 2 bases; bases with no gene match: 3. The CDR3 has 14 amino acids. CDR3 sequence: CASSEQGAFTEAFF. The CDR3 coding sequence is TGTGCCAGCAGTGAACAGGGGGCTTTCACTGAAGCTTTCTTT.

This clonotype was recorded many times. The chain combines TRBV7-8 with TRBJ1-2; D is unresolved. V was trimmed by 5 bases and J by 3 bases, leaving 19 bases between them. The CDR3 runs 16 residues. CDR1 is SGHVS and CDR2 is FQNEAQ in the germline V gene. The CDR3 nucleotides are TGTGCCAGCAGCCTTAGATCGACAAGACCCCACTATGGCTACACCTTC. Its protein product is CASSLRSTRPHYGYTF. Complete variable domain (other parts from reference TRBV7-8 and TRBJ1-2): GAGVSQSPRYKVAKRGQDVALRCDPISGHVSLFWYQQALGQGPEFLTYFQNEAQLDKSGLPSDRFFAERPEGSVSTLKIQRTQQEDSAVYLCASSLRSTRPHYGYTFGSGTRLTVV.

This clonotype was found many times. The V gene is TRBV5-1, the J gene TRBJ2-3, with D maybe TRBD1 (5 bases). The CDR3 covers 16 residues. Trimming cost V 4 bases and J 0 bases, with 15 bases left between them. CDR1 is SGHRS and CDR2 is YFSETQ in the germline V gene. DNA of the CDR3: TGCGCCAGCAGCCGACAGAGACCTCCTAGCACAGATACGCAGTATTTT. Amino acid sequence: CASSRQRPPSTDTQYF.

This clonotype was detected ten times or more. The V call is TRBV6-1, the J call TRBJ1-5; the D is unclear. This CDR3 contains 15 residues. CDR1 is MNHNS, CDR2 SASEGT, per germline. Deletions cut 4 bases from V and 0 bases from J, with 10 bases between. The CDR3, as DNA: TGTGCCAGCAGTGTACCCAGGAATAGCAATCAGCCCCAGCATTTT. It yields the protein CASSVPRNSNQPQHF.

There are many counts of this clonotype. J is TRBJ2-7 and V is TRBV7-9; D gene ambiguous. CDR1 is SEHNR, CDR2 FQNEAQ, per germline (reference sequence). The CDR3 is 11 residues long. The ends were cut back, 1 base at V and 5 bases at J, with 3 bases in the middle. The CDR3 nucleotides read TGTGCCAGCAGCTTAGTGGACGAGCAGTACTTC. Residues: CASSLVDEQYF.

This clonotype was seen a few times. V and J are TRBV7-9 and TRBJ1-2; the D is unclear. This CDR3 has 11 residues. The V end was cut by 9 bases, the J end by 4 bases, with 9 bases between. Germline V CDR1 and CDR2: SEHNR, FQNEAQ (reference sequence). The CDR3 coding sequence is TGTGCCAGTACCCTAAGCTATGGCTACACCTTC. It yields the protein CASTLSYGYTF.

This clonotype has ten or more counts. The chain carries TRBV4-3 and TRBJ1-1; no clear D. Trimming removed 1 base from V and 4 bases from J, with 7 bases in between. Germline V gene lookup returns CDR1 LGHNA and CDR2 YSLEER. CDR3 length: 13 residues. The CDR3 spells CASSQGMGTEAFF. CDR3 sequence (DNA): TGCGCCAGCAGCCAAGGAATGGGCACTGAAGCTTTCTTT.

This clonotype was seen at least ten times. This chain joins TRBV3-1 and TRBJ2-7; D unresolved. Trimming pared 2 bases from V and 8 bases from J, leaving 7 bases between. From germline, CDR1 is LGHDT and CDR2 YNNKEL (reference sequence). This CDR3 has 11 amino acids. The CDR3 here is CASSQSRKQYF. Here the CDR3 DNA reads TGTGCCAGCAGCCAAAGCCGCAAGCAGTACTTC.

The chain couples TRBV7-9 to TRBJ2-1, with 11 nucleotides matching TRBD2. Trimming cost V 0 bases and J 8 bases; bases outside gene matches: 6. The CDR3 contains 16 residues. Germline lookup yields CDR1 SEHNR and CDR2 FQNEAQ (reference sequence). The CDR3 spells CASSLALAGGGDEQFF. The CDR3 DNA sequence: TGTGCCAGCAGCTTAGCTCTAGCGGGAGGAGGTGATGAGCAGTTCTTC.